This entry is about one TCR beta chain. Its target is unknown. Described time point: week 11, during vaccination. Every single dose of the vaccine, 300 ug of mutant IDH1 20-mer peptide, came with topical imiquimod. These data are taken from a study of a mutant IDH1 vaccine in newly diagnosed glioma. Study information: Patients received vaccination from 4-6 weeks after radiotherapy alone, or with temozolomide cycles. Averaging around 42 years of age, treated patients were about 60% male and roughly 40% female. Patients' prior therapy spanned radiotherapy, temozolomide, or both; most underwent both. Findings and caveats of the study: Pseudoprogression seemingly bore no relation to changes in top peripheral T cell clonotypes.

The table came from immunoSEQ multiplex PCR; TCRdb's copy has only in-frame clones and leaves some out. The sample records about 120,000 clones, 80% being singletons. In germline, CDR1 is SGHRS, CDR2 YFSETQ. The CDR3 consists of 12 residues. V lost 2 bases, J lost 9 bases, and 6 bases lay in between. The TCR originated in a man in his forties with glioma. Here the sequenced sample was PBMCs, taken from a glioma patient whose treatment included an IDH1 peptide vaccine. J is TRBJ1-6 and V is TRBV5-1; the D gene is possibly TRBD1 (6 bases). The DNA of the CDR3 is TGCGCCAGCAGCTTACAGGGTTCACCCCTCCACTTT. The encoded protein is CASSLQGSPLHF.